A selection of T cell receptor beta chains follows, all from one sample in a study of blood T cells in healthy people across ages. A single record per CDR3 protein comes from TCRdb applying MiXCR to the 5' RACE reads. The profile shows over a million distinct CDR3 sequences, 40% to 45% of them singletons. Sequencing used blood. Receptors originate from a woman in her fifties or sixties in good health. Each CDR3 is given with its conserved first and last residue. A D gene is named only where the DNA matches it firmly. Only some rows state a clone size, as once, few, many or a class for expanded clones.

cdr3_nt cdr3_aa j_call v_call clone_size d_call
TGTGCCAGCAGTTACTCTGAGGGTATTACGCAGTATTTT CASSYSEGITQYF TRBJ2-3 TRBV6-6 NA NA
TGTGCCTGGGGACATTTTAGCAATCAGCCCCAGCATTTT CAWGHFSNQPQHF TRBJ1-5 TRBV30 few NA
TGTGCCAGCAGCCAAGATCCAGGGTCAAACTATGGCTACACCTTC CASSQDPGSNYGYTF TRBJ1-2 TRBV3-1 NA NA
TGCAGTGCGTCGACTAGCGGGAGGTTAAATGAGCAGTTCTTC CSASTSGRLNEQFF TRBJ2-1 TRBV20-1 NA TRBD2
TGTGCCAGCAGCAATAAGGACTCTCCTCTCCGAGATACGCAGTATTTT CASSNKDSPLRDTQYF TRBJ2-3 TRBV6-1 few NA
TGTGCCAGCAGCTTAGATGGCCTAGCGGGAAACACAGATACGCAGTATTTT CASSLDGLAGNTDTQYF TRBJ2-3 TRBV11-2 NA TRBD2
TGTGCCAGCCGACTGACAGTACAAGAGACCCAGTACTTC CASRLTVQETQYF TRBJ2-5 TRBV3-1 NA NA
TGTGCCAGCAGCGTTGGGACAGGGTTCAATCAGCCCCAGCATTTT CASSVGTGFNQPQHF TRBJ1-5 TRBV9 NA TRBD1
TGTGCCAGCAGTTCTAGCGGGTACAGCTCCTACAATGAGCAGTTCTTC CASSSSGYSSYNEQFF TRBJ2-1 TRBV6-1 NA TRBD2
TGTGCCTGCAGTTTACGGGCTATGAACACTGAAGCTTTCTTT CACSLRAMNTEAFF TRBJ1-1 TRBV12-3/TRBV12-4 NA NA
TGTGCCACCAGCAGAGTGGGACTAGCGGGAGCAGATACGCAGTATTTT CATSRVGLAGADTQYF TRBJ2-3 TRBV15 NA TRBD2
TGTGCCAGCACCCGGGGGGACGCGAACACCGGGGAGCTGTTTTTT CASTRGDANTGELFF TRBJ2-2 TRBV9 NA TRBD2
TGTGCCAGCAGTAGCGGCGACAGGTGGGCCTACAATGAGCAGTTCTTC CASSSGDRWAYNEQFF TRBJ2-1 TRBV6-2/TRBV6-3 few NA
TGTGCCAGCAGTCCCTATCTAAACAGTGAGCAGTTCTTC CASSPYLNSEQFF TRBJ2-1 TRBV12-3/TRBV12-4 many NA
TGTGCCAGCAGTCTCCGGGACACACTCACAGATACGCAGTATTTT CASSLRDTLTDTQYF TRBJ2-3 TRBV6-1 few NA
TGTGCCAGCAGTTCCCAGTTTCTAAACATTCAGTACTTC CASSSQFLNIQYF TRBJ2-4 TRBV28 few NA
TGTGCCAGCAGTTTATCCTCTGGGGCCGCGGCGGGAGGTCCGAGAGAGGAGCAGTACTTC CASSLSSGAAAGGPREEQYF TRBJ2-5 TRBV27 NA TRBD2
TGTGCCAGCACTCGAACCACAGGAATCCAAGAGACCCAGTACTTC CASTRTTGIQETQYF TRBJ2-5 TRBV6-5 NA NA
TGTGCCAGCAGCTTAGGGTGGGGTACGGATACGCAGTATTTT CASSLGWGTDTQYF TRBJ2-3 TRBV7-3 many NA
TGCAGCACCGTACGAGGGACACAAGAGACCCAGTTCTTC CSTVRGTQETQFF TRBJ2-1 TRBV29-1 NA NA
TGTGCCAGCAGTCCCACTAGCGGGAGGACTAGCACAGATACGCAGTATTTT CASSPTSGRTSTDTQYF TRBJ2-3 TRBV28 NA TRBD2
TGTGCCAGCAGCCAAGCGTGCGAGCAGTACTTC CASSQACEQYF TRBJ2-7 TRBV14 NA NA
TGTGCCAGCAGCCAAGATCTTAAAATCGGGGGTATAGACTACGAGCAGTACTTC CASSQDLKIGGIDYEQYF TRBJ2-7 TRBV3-1 NA NA
TGTGCCAGTAATCCCGGACAGGTCAACACAGATACGCTGTATTTT CASNPGQVNTDTLYF TRBJ2-3 TRBV19 NA TRBD1
TGTGCCAGCAGCCCCCTCCCAGGGACATTGTCCTACGAGCAGTACTTC CASSPLPGTLSYEQYF TRBJ2-7 TRBV3-1 few NA
TGCAGCGTTGGACGGACGAAGACTACCACCTACGAGCAGTACTTC CSVGRTKTTTYEQYF TRBJ2-7 TRBV29-1 few NA
TGCGCCAGCAGTGAGGAAGGGCTCGCGGGCGAGCAGTACTTC CASSEEGLAGEQYF TRBJ2-7 TRBV10-1 once NA
TGTGCCAGCAGTGACTTGGGGTCAGGAGAAAAACTGTTTTTT CASSDLGSGEKLFF TRBJ1-4 TRBV6-5 few NA
TGTGCCAGCAAGTTAGGGCAGGGGGTCTACGAGCAGTACTTC CASKLGQGVYEQYF TRBJ2-7 TRBV2 NA TRBD1
TGTGCCAGCACTATAGGGGGGAGTGGGACTGAAGCTTTCTTT CASTIGGSGTEAFF TRBJ1-1 TRBV27 few NA
TGTGCCAGCAGCCCGGGAGGGGTGGGCTCCTACGAGCAGTACTTC CASSPGGVGSYEQYF TRBJ2-7 TRBV7-2 NA TRBD2
TGTGCCACCAGCGGAGGTTACAATGAGCAGTTCTTC CATSGGYNEQFF TRBJ2-1 TRBV15 NA NA
TGTGCCAGCGCGGGACAGCAGACCACTAACTATGGCTACACCTTC CASAGQQTTNYGYTF TRBJ1-2 TRBV2 NA TRBD1
TGTGCCAGCACACGAGGCAGCCCTTACGAGCAGTACTTC CASTRGSPYEQYF TRBJ2-7 TRBV2 few NA
TGTGCCAGCAGCCAAGTTCAGGGGGCCGGGGAGCTGTTTTTT CASSQVQGAGELFF TRBJ2-2 TRBV3-1 NA TRBD1
TGTGCCAGCACCTTAGCGGGGACCTACAATGAGCAGTTCTTC CASTLAGTYNEQFF TRBJ2-1 TRBV7-2 NA TRBD2
TGCGCCAGCAGCCCTAGAAAGGACAGGGACGTCGACGAGCAGTACTTC CASSPRKDRDVDEQYF TRBJ2-7 TRBV5-1 few TRBD1
TGTGCCACCAGCAGAGATCATGGGGGGCGTTACGAGCAGTACTTC CATSRDHGGRYEQYF TRBJ2-7 TRBV15 NA NA
TGCGCCAGCAGTCCTAGCGTGACCTACGAGCAGTACTTC CASSPSVTYEQYF TRBJ2-7 TRBV10-1 few NA
TGCAGTGCAGAGTTGAGAGGAGCTCCCACAGATACGCAGTATTTT CSAELRGAPTDTQYF TRBJ2-3 TRBV20-1 NA NA
TGCAGCGTGGATAGCGGGAGGGCCGAGACCCAGTACTTC CSVDSGRAETQYF TRBJ2-5 TRBV29-1 many TRBD2
TGTGCCACCGGAGGGCCTGAAGCTTTCTTT CATGGPEAFF TRBJ1-1 TRBV28 NA NA
TGTGCCAGCAGCCAAGACCCGGGACAAAACTACGAGCAGTACTTC CASSQDPGQNYEQYF TRBJ2-7 TRBV3-1 few NA
TGCAGTGCTGAAGATCTAGCGCGGCCCACCATTGAGCAGTTCTTC CSAEDLARPTIEQFF TRBJ2-1 TRBV20-1 NA NA
TGCAGTGGTCCCGTCGGGAGGGAGAGCACAGATACGCAGTATTTT CSGPVGRESTDTQYF TRBJ2-3 TRBV20-1 NA TRBD2
TGTGCCAGCAGCCCGACTAGCGGGAGACAAGAGCAGTTCTTC CASSPTSGRQEQFF TRBJ2-1 TRBV5-6 NA TRBD2
TGCAGTGCTCGGGAGCCTTATGGCTACACCTTC CSAREPYGYTF TRBJ1-2 TRBV20-1 NA NA
TGTGCCACCAGCAGATCGACCGGGACTAGCGGGTCACCTTTTTACAATGAGCGGTTCTTC CATSRSTGTSGSPFYNERFF TRBJ2-1 TRBV15 NA TRBD2
TGTGCCAGCAGCGTAGGAGCTAGCGGGAGGGCAAATGAGCAGTTCTTC CASSVGASGRANEQFF TRBJ2-1 TRBV9 NA TRBD2
TGTGCCAGCGCGACGGTGGACAATGAGCAGTTCTTC CASATVDNEQFF TRBJ2-1 TRBV28 NA NA
TGTGCCAGCAGCCCTGAGGTCGGGGGGGGCCAGGCGCAGTATTTT CASSPEVGGGQAQYF TRBJ2-3 TRBV7-2 NA TRBD2
TGTGCCAGCAGTTACTCCCGGGACAGGGTTTACTACGAGCAGTACTTC CASSYSRDRVYYEQYF TRBJ2-7 TRBV6-2/TRBV6-3 few TRBD1
TGTGCCAGCAGTTCTGTAGACGTTTGGGCGGGCGCGCAGTATTTT CASSSVDVWAGAQYF TRBJ2-3 TRBV2 NA NA
TGCAGCGTTGGTAGCGGTCAAGAGACCCAGTACTTC CSVGSGQETQYF TRBJ2-5 TRBV29-1 NA NA